These 6 T cell receptor beta chains came from one sample sequenced in a study of a mutant IDH1 vaccine in newly diagnosed glioma. Their specific antigens are unknown. Time point meaning: week 11, during vaccination. Each dose of the vaccine consisted of 300 ug of mutant IDH1 20-mer peptide, with topical imiquimod. Assay: immunoSEQ multiplex PCR; the TCRdb copy retains only in-frame clones and omits some. The data hold 110,000 or so clones, with 85% to 90% observed a single time. The material was PBMCs, obtained from a glioma patient whose treatment included an IDH1 peptide vaccine. All receptors come from a woman in her 50s with glioma.

The V and J genes are TRBV12-5 and TRBJ2-3; TRBD1 agrees at 8 bases. Germline CDR1 reads LGHNT; CDR2 reads FRNRAP. The CDR3 contains 15 residues. The V segment lost 4 bases and the J segment 2 bases; nucleotides outside the gene matches: 5. Here the CDR3 reads CASGSQGAPTDTQYF. The DNA of the CDR3 is TGTGCTAGTGGTTCTCAGGGGGCTCCCACAGATACGCAGTATTTT.

The V and J genes are TRBV5-1 and TRBJ2-3; 7 nucleotides align to TRBD1. V lost 1 base to trimming and J lost 4 bases; unmatched junction nucleotides: 6. The CDR3 is 15 amino acids. Germline V CDR1 and CDR2: SGHRS, YFSETQ. CDR3 loop: CASSLKGAAADTQYF. The CDR3 region has the DNA TGCGCCAGCAGCTTGAAGGGGGCTGCGGCAGATACGCAGTATTTT.

Note on this clone: A junction end diverges from the germline sequence, so it may reflect a read error. Other DNA sequences in the sample encode the same CDR3. The genes are TRBV7-8 and TRBJ1-5; 9 nucleotides line up with TRBD1. CDR1 is SGHVS and CDR2 is FQNEAQ in the germline V gene. The CDR3 spans 16 residues. CDR3 sequence: CASSIYRGQGNQPQHF. The CDR3 nucleotides are TGTGCTAGCAGCATTTACAGGGGGCAGGGCAATCAGCCCCAGCATTTT.

The genes are TRBV7-3 and TRBJ1-1; D call uncertain. This CDR3 is 13 amino acids long. Trimming removed 4 bases at V and 6 bases at J, with 12 bases between. Germline CDR1 is SGHTA and CDR2 is FQGTGA. The CDR3 DNA follows: TGTGCCAGCAGCTCTCCAGACGGTTCTGAAGCTTTCTTT. This translates into CASSSPDGSEAFF.

The rearrangement uses TRBV9 and TRBJ1-5; no clear D gene. Germline CDR1 SGDLS, CDR2 YYNGEE. The V gene lost 3 bases and the J gene lost 5 bases, with 12 bases spanning the gap. The CDR3 runs to 14 residues. In nucleotides, the CDR3 is TGTGCCAGCAGCGCCACGGACGGTTATCAGCCCCAGCATTTT. Encoded protein: CASSATDGYQPQHF.

The rearrangement uses TRBV5-1 and TRBJ1-4; 8 bases fit TRBD1. The CDR3 contains 15 residues. The V and J ends lost 4 bases and 8 bases, in that order; junction bases with no gene match: 10. Germline lookup yields CDR1 SGHRS and CDR2 YFSETQ. Written as DNA, the CDR3 is TGCGCCAGCAGCCGCACAGGGGGGCAAGACGAAAAACTGTTTTTT. Translated, it gives CASSRTGGQDEKLFF.